The rows below give T cell receptor beta chains drawn from one sample of a study of tumor and adjacent non-tumor tissue in lung cancer. TCRdb re-analysed the multiplex PCR reads in MiXCR, keeping a single row per CDR3 protein. The sample lists 130,000 or so distinct CDR3 sequences; over 65% were seen once. Sequencing input: lung tumor tissue. The receptor source for this set is a man aged 30-40 years with non-small cell lung cancer. CDR3s include the opening cysteine and the closing phenylalanine or tryptophan. D genes are given only for firm matches. Some rows mark clone size as missing; the rest say once, few, many or name a class of expanded clone.

>few|TRBD1|TRBJ2-3|TRBV4-1
CASSQDGMGTATDTQYF
TGCGCCAGCAGCCAAGATGGAATGGGGACAGCCACAGATACGCAGTATTTT
>-|-|TRBJ2-7|TRBV7-9
CASSLQVFYEQYF
TGTGCCAGCAGCTTGCAGGTTTTCTACGAGCAGTACTTC
>many|TRBD1|TRBJ1-2|TRBV6-1
CASRVETGSGGYTF
TGTGCCAGCAGGGTAGAGACAGGGTCAGGCGGCTACACCTTC
>-|-|TRBJ2-3|TRBV11-2
CDSSLIPQGSRDTQYF
TGTGACAGCAGCTTGATCCCCCAGGGTTCCAGAGATACGCAGTATTTT
>-|TRBD1|TRBJ2-6|TRBV5-6
CASSPLTGQNSGVNVLPF
TGTGCCAGCAGCCCATTGACAGGGCAGAACTCTGGGGTCAACGTCCTGCCTTTC
>-|-|TRBJ1-1|TRBV12-3/TRBV12-4
CASSPDPSERTEAFF
TGTGCCAGCAGTCCAGATCCTTCGGAGAGGACTGAAGCTTTCTTT
>-|-|TRBJ1-2|TRBV7-9
CASSLTTPKYGYTF
TGTGCCAGCAGCTTAACAACTCCTAAGTATGGCTACACCTTC
>-|-|TRBJ1-1|TRBV5-1
CVSSLGAVGTEAFF
TGCGTCAGCAGCTTGGGGGCCGTGGGCACTGAAGCTTTCTTT
>-|TRBD1|TRBJ1-5|TRBV5-4
CASSFGQVNQPQHF
TGTGCCAGCAGCTTCGGACAGGTGAATCAGCCTCAGCATTTT
>-|-|TRBJ1-1|TRBV10-3
CAINGSGFAEAFF
TGTGCCATCAATGGGTCGGGGTTCGCTGAAGCTTTCTTC
>-|-|TRBJ2-7|TRBV6-5
CANTPGQTYEQYF
TGTGCCAACACTCCTGGACAGACCTACGAGCAGTACTTC
>-|-|TRBJ1-4|TRBV7-6
CTSSPRFATNEKLFF
TGTACCAGTAGCCCCCGGTTTGCAACTAATGAAAAACTGTTTTTT
>few|TRBD2|TRBJ2-3|TRBV29-1
CSVESSGEITDTQYF
TGCAGCGTTGAGTCTAGCGGGGAGATCACAGATACGCAGTATTTT
>many|-|TRBJ2-2|TRBV20-1
CSARDPTGISTGELFF
TGCAGTGCTAGAGATCCTACAGGGATATCCACCGGGGAGCTGTTTTTT
>-|TRBD2|TRBJ2-1|TRBV20-1
CSTDSGGAYNEQFF
TGCAGTACGGATAGCGGGGGGGCCTACAATGAGCAGTTCTTC
>many|TRBD2|TRBJ2-1|TRBV11-1
CASSLKLAGYNEQFF
TGTGCCAGCAGCTTAAAACTAGCGGGGTACAATGAGCAGTTCTTC
>many|TRBD2|TRBJ2-6|TRBV20-1
CSASTSGRGSGANVLTF
TGCAGTGCTAGCACTAGCGGGAGAGGCTCTGGGGCCAACGTCCTGACTTTC